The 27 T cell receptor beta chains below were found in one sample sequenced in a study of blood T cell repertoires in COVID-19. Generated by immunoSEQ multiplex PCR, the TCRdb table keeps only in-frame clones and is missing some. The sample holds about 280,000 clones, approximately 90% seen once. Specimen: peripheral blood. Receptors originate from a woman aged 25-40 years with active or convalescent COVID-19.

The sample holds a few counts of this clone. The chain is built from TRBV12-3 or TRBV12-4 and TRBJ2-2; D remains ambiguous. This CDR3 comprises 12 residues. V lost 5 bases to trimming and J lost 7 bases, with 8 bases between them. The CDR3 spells CASSTTYGELFF. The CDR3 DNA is TGTGCCAGCAGTACCACCTACGGGGAGCTGTTTTTT.

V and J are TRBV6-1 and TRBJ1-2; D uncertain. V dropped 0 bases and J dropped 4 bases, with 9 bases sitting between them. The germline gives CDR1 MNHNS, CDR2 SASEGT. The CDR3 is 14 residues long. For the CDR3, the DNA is TGTGCCAGCAGTGAAGCGCATAGATTCTATGGCTACACCTTC. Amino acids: CASSEAHRFYGYTF.

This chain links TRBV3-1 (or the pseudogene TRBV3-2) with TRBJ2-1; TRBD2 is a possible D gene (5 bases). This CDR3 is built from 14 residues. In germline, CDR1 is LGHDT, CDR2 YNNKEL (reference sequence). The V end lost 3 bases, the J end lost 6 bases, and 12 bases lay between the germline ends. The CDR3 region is CASSHGLAGNEQFF. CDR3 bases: TGTGCCAGCAGCCACGGCCTAGCTGGCAATGAGCAGTTCTTC.

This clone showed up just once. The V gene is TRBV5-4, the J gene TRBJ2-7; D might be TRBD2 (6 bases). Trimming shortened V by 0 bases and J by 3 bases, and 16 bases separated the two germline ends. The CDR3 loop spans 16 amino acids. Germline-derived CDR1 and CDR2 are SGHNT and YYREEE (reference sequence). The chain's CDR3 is CASSLGGDPPFYEQYF. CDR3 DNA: TGTGCCAGCAGCTTGGGCGGGGATCCCCCCTTCTACGAGCAGTACTTC.

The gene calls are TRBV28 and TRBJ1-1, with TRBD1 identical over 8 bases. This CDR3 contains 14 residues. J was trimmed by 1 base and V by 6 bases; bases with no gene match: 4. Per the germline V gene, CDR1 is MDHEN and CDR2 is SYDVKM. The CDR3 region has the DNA TGTGCCAGCAGCTCGACAGGGGCGAACACTGAAGCTTTCTTT. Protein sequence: CASSSTGANTEAFF.

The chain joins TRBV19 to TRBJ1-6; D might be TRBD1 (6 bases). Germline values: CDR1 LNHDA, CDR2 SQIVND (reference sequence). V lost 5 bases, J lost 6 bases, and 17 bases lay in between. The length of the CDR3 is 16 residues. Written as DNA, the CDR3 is TGTGCCAGTAGTTCGAAAGGGCAGGGGTTTAATTCACCCCTCCACTTT. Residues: CASSSKGQGFNSPLHF.

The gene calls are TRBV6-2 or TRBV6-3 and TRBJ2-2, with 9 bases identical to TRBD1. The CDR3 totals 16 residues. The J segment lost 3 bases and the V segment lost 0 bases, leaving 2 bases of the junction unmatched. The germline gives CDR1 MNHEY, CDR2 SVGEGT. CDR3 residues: CASSYSGQGHTGELFF. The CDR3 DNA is TGTGCCAGCAGTTACTCAGGACAGGGGCACACCGGGGAGCTGTTTTTT.

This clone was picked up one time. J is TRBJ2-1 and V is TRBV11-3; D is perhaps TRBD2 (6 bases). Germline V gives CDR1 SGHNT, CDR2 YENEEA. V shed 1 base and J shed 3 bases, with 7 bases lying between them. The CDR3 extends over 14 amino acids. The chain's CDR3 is CASSLAGDYNEQFF. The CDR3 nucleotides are TGTGCCAGCAGCTTAGCGGGGGACTACAATGAGCAGTTCTTC. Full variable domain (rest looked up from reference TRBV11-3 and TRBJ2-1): EAGVVQSPRYKIIEKKQPVAFWCNPISGHNTLYWYLQNLGQGPELLIRYENEEAVDDSQLPKDRFSAERLKGVDSTLKIQPAELGDSAVYLCASSLAGDYNEQFFGPGTRLTVL.

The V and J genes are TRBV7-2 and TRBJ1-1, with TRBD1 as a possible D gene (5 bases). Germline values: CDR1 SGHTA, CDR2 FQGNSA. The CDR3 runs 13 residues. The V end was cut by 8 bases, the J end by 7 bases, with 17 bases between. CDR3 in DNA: TGTGCCAGCCGAAAAACCTCAGGGCATGAAGCTTTCTTT. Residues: CASRKTSGHEAFF. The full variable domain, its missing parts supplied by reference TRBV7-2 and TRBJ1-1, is GAGVSQSPSNKVTEKGKDVELRCDPISGHTALYWYRQSLGQGLEFLIYFQGNSAPDKSGLPSDRFSAERTGGSVSTLTIQRTQQEDSAVYLCASRKTSGHEAFFGQGTRLTVV.

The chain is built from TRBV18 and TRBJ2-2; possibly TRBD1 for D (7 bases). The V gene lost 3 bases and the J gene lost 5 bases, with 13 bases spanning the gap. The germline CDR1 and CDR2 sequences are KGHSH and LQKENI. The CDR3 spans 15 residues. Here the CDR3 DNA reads TGTGCCAGCTCACCGCGGGACAGTGATACCGGGGAGCTGTTTTTT. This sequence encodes CASSPRDSDTGELFF.

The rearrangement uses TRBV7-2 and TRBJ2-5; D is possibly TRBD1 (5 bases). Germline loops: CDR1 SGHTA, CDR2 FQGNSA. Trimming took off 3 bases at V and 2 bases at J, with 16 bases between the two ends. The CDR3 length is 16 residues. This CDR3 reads CASSLGQPQRQETQYF. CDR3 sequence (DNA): TGTGCCAGCAGCTTGGGGCAGCCTCAAAGACAAGAGACCCAGTACTTC. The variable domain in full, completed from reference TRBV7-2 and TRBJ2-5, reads GAGVSQSPSNKVTEKGKDVELRCDPISGHTALYWYRQSLGQGLEFLIYFQGNSAPDKSGLPSDRFSAERTGGSVSTLTIQRTQQEDSAVYLCASSLGQPQRQETQYFGPGTRLLVL.

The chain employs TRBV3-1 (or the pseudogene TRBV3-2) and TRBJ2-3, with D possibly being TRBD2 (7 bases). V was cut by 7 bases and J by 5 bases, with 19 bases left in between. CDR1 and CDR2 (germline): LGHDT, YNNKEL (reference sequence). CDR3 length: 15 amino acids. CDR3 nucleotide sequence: TGTGCCAGCACCATAGGAGGGGGGGCGATAGATACGCAGTATTTT. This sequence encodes CASTIGGGAIDTQYF.

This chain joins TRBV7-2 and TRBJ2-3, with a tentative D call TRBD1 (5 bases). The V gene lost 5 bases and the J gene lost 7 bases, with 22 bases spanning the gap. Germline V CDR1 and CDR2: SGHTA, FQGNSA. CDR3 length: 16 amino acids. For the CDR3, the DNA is TGTGCCAGCAGCAGAGCCGTTACGAAGGGGCCATATACGCAGTATTTT. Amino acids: CASSRAVTKGPYTQYF. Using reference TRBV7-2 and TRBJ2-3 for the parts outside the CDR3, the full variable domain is GAGVSQSPSNKVTEKGKDVELRCDPISGHTALYWYRQSLGQGLEFLIYFQGNSAPDKSGLPSDRFSAERTGGSVSTLTIQRTQQEDSAVYLCASSRAVTKGPYTQYFGPGTRLTVL.

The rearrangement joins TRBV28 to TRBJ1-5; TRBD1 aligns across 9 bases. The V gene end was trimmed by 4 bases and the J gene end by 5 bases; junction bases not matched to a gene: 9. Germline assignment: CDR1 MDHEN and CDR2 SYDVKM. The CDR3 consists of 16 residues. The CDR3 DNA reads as TGTGCCAGCAGTTCCTCCAAACGGACAGGGGATCAGCCCCAGCATTTT. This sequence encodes CASSSSKRTGDQPQHF.

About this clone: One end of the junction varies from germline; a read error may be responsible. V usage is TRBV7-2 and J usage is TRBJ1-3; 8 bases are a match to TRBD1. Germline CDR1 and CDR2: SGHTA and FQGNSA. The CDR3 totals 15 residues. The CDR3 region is CASSQDRASGSTIYF. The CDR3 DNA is TGTGCCAGCAGCCAGGACAGGGCTTCGGGAAGCACCATATATTTT.

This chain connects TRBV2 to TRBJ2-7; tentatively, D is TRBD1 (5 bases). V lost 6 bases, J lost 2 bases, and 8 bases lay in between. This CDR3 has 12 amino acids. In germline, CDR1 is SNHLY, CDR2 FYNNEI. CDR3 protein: CASREQAYEQYF. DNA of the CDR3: TGTGCCAGCAGAGAACAGGCCTACGAGCAGTACTTC.

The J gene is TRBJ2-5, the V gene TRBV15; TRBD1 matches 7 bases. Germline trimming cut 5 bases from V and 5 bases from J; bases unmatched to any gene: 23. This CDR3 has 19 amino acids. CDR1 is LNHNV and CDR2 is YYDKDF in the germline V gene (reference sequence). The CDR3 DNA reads TGTGCCACCAGCGGACCCCCCCGGACAGGTGCGGGTAGCTGGGAGACCCAGTACTTC. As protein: CATSGPPRTGAGSWETQYF.

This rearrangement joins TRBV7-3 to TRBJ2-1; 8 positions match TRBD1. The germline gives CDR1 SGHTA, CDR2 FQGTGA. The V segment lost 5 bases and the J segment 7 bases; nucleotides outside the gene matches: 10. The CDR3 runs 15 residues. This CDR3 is CASSGSGQGENEQFF. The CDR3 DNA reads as TGTGCCAGCAGCGGCAGTGGACAGGGCGAAAATGAGCAGTTCTTC.

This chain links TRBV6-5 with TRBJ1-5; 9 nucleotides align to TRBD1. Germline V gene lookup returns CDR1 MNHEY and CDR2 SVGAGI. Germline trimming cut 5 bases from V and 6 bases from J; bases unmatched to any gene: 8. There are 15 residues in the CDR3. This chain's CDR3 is CASSTRQGVGQPQHF. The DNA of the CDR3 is TGTGCCAGCAGTACCCGACAGGGGGTGGGTCAGCCCCAGCATTTT.

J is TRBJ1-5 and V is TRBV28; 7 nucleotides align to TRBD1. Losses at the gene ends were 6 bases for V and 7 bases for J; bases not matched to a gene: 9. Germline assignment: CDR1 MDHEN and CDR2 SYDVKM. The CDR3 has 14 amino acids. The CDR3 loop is CASRFRGGRQPQHF. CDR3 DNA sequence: TGTGCCAGCAGATTCAGAGGGGGCCGGCAGCCCCAGCATTTT.

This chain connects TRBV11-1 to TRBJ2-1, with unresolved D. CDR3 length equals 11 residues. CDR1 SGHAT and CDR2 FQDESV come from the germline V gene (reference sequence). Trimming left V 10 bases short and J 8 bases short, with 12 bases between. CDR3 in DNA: TGTGCCACAAAAGCTATACATGAGCAGTTCTTC. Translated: CATKAIHEQFF.

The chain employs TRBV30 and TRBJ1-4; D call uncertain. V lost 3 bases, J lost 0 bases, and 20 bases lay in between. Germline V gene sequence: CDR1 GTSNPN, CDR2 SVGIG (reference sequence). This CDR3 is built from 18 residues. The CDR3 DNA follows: TGTGCCTGGAGACATGAGAGACACCCAGTCGCAACTAATGAAAAACTGTTTTTT. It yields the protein CAWRHERHPVATNEKLFF.

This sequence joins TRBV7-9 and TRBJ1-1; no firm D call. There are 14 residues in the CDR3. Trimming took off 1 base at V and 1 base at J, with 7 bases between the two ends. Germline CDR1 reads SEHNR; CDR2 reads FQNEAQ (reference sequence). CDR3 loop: CASSLEPENTEAFF. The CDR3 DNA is TGTGCCAGCAGCTTAGAGCCTGAGAACACTGAAGCTTTCTTT.

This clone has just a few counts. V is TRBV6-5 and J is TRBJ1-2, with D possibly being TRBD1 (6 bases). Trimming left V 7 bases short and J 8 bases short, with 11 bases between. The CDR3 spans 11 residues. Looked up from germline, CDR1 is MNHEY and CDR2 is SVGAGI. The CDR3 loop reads CASTRGGGYTF. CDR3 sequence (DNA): TGTGCCAGCACAAGGGGGGGCGGCTACACCTTC.

The CDR3 sequence is CASVPAGGPIQNTGELFF. The CDR3 DNA follows: TGTGCCAGCGTCCCGGCGGGGGGCCCGATTCAAAACACCGGGGAGCTGTTTTTT. The chain has TRBV28 and TRBJ2-2, with TRBD2 matching 8 bases. V lost 8 bases, J lost 2 bases, and 16 bases stayed unmatched. Germline CDR1 MDHEN, CDR2 SYDVKM. The CDR3 totals 18 residues.

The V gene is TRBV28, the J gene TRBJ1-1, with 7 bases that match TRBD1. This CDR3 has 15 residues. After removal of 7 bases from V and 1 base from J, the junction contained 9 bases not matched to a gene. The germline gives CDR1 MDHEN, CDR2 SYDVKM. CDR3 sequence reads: CASTWSRDRNTEAFF. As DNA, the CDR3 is TGTGCCAGCACTTGGTCCCGGGACAGGAACACTGAAGCTTTCTTT.

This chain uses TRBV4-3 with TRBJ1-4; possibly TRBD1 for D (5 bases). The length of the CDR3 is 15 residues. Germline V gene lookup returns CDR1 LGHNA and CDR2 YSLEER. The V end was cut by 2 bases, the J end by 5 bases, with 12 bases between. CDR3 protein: CASSQIQDPNEKLFF. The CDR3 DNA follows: TGCGCCAGCAGCCAAATACAGGATCCAAATGAAAAACTGTTTTTT.